The 30 T cell receptor beta chains given below trace back to one sample, sequenced in a study of Tregs in tolerant kidney transplant recipients. Profiling relied on immunoSEQ multiplex PCR, and the TCRdb table lists in-frame clones only, not all of them. The sample lists about 83,000 clones; about 98% were seen once. The sample consisted of CD4+ T cells from blood, taken before the transplant. These receptors all stem from a human donor who received a combined kidney and bone marrow transplant.

The chain uses TRBV15 and TRBJ1-1; D is undetermined. The CDR3 covers 14 residues. V dropped 10 bases and J dropped 3 bases, with 18 bases sitting between them. Germline assignment: CDR1 LNHNV and CDR2 YYDKDF (reference sequence). For the CDR3, the DNA is TGTGCCATTAGCGACTCCCTCCGGGACACTGAAGCTTTCTTT. Translating gives CAISDSLRDTEAFF.

The chain employs TRBV30 and TRBJ1-1; TRBD1 matches at 7 bases. This CDR3 region has 15 residues. Germline V CDR1 and CDR2: GTSNPN, SVGIG (reference sequence). The trim removed 0 bases at V and 0 bases at J, leaving 4 bases unmatched. The CDR3 sequence: CAWSVPGTVNTEAFF. CDR3 coding DNA: TGTGCCTGGAGTGTCCCCGGGACAGTGAACACTGAAGCTTTCTTT.

The chain couples TRBV4-1 to TRBJ2-3; 13 bases line up with TRBD2. The V and J ends lost 3 bases and 1 base, in that order; junction bases with no gene match: 16. Germline values: CDR1 MGHRA, CDR2 YSYEKL. The CDR3 sequence is 21 residues long. Here the CDR3 reads CASSQTPKGTSGVGRTDTQYF. The CDR3 coding sequence is TGCGCCAGCAGCCAGACGCCGAAAGGGACTAGCGGGGTGGGTCGCACAGATACGCAGTATTTT.

This sequence joins TRBV5-6 and TRBJ1-4, with 7 bases that match TRBD1. Trimming took 2 bases from V and 8 from J; bases not matched to a gene: 9. This CDR3 has 15 residues. Per the germline V gene, CDR1 is SGHDT and CDR2 is YYEEEE. CDR3 amino acids: CASSLQGIREEKLFF. The CDR3 DNA follows: TGTGCCAGCAGCTTACAGGGGATAAGAGAGGAAAAACTGTTTTTT.

V usage is TRBV25-1 and J usage is TRBJ1-6, with unresolved D. The V gene's germline CDR1 is MGHDK and CDR2 SYGVNS. CDR3 size: 15 residues. Between the trimmed V and J ends, which lost 6 bases and 5 bases, there was a span of 14 bases. The CDR3 is CASSAEVFNNSPLHF. The CDR3 region has the DNA TGTGCCAGCAGCGCTGAGGTCTTTAATAATTCACCCCTCCACTTT.

This rearrangement joins TRBV27 to TRBJ2-7, with 9 bases that match TRBD2. Losses at the gene ends were 3 bases for V and 1 base for J; bases not matched to a gene: 7. CDR3 length: 16 amino acids. Germline V CDR1 and CDR2: MNHEY, SMNVEV (reference sequence). Written as DNA, the CDR3 is TGTGCCAGCAGTTTGCATTCCGCGGGGGGGTCCTACGAGCAGTACTTC. Its translation: CASSLHSAGGSYEQYF.

V and J are TRBV4-1 and TRBJ2-2; TRBD2 agrees at 7 bases. Trimming removed 1 base from V and 5 bases from J; junction bases left unmatched: 10. The length of the CDR3 is 17 residues. Germline CDR1 is MGHRA and CDR2 is YSYEKL. The CDR3 DNA sequence: TGCGCCAGCAGCCAAGTTCGGCGGGAGCGAGGAACCGGGGAGCTGTTTTTT. It codes for CASSQVRRERGTGELFF.

This clone was observed a single time. This chain uses TRBV6-1 with TRBJ1-2; 7 nucleotides line up with TRBD1. The V and J ends lost 10 bases and 4 bases, in that order; junction bases with no gene match: 9. This CDR3 contains 13 residues. Germline assignment: CDR1 MNHNS and CDR2 SASEGT. DNA for the CDR3: TGTGCCACCAGCCGACAGGGACTCTATGGCTACACCTTC. It codes for CATSRQGLYGYTF.

The chain has TRBV29-1 and TRBJ1-1, with 8 bases aligning to TRBD1. CDR3 size: 13 residues. CDR1 is SQVTM, CDR2 ANQGSEA, per germline. V lost 7 bases, J lost 8 bases, and 12 bases stayed unmatched. DNA of the CDR3: TGCAGCGCTAACCCGGAGGGGACAGGAGAAGCTTTCTTT. Encoded protein: CSANPEGTGEAFF.

The V and J genes are TRBV18 and TRBJ2-2, with 9 bases fitting TRBD1. This CDR3 spans 17 amino acids. Germline V CDR1 and CDR2: KGHSH, LQKENI. V shed 5 bases and J 0 bases; nucleotides not matched to a gene: 7. The CDR3 region is CASSKRRTGANTGELFF. In nucleotides, the CDR3 is TGTGCCAGCTCAAAACGGCGGACAGGGGCGAACACCGGGGAGCTGTTTTTT. Drawing the rest from reference TRBV18 and TRBJ2-2, the complete variable domain is NAGVMQNPRHLVRRRGQEARLRCSPMKGHSHVYWYRQLPEEGLKFMVYLQKENIIDESGMPKERFSAEFPKEGPSILRIQQVVRGDSAAYFCASSKRRTGANTGELFFGEGSRLTVL.

The chain has TRBV4-2 and TRBJ1-1; D is unresolved. Germline V gives CDR1 LGHNA, CDR2 YNFKEQ. Trimming pared 0 bases from V and 0 bases from J, leaving 8 bases between. This CDR3 spans 15 amino acids. CDR3 bases: TGTGCCAGCAGCCAAGATCGGGGTTTGAACACTGAAGCTTTCTTT. This encodes CASSQDRGLNTEAFF.

This chain connects TRBV28 to TRBJ2-7, with 7 bases that match TRBD1. The CDR3 has 14 residues. V shed 7 bases and J 4 bases; nucleotides not matched to a gene: 10. CDR1 and CDR2 from the germline V gene are MDHEN and SYDVKM. The CDR3 is CASTLLGGSYEQYF. CDR3 sequence (DNA): TGTGCCAGCACCCTGTTAGGGGGCAGTTACGAGCAGTACTTC.

The gene calls are TRBV19 and TRBJ1-2; D is uncertain. The CDR3 covers 17 residues. Germline CDR1 and CDR2: LNHDA and SQIVND (reference sequence). The V and J ends lost 3 bases and 12 bases respectively, with 29 bases between them. The CDR3, as DNA: TGTGCCAGTAGTATGGGCTACTCCGGGAGTAGCGCGACGTGGAACACCTTC. It codes for CASSMGYSGSSATWNTF.

The chain employs TRBV6-5 and TRBJ2-1, with 11 bases that match TRBD2. CDR1 and CDR2 from the germline V gene are MNHEY and SVGAGI. With 4 bases clipped from V and 3 bases from J, the junction kept 5 bases outside the gene matches. There are 16 residues in the CDR3. This CDR3 is CASSLRLAGHYNEQFF. The CDR3 nucleotides are TGTGCCAGCAGTTTACGACTAGCGGGGCACTACAATGAGCAGTTCTTC.

The sample holds one count of this clone. This rearrangement joins TRBV7-8 to TRBJ2-5, with 7 bases that match TRBD1. V dropped 5 bases and J dropped 3; count of bases not matched to a gene: 3. This CDR3 has 13 amino acids. Germline CDR1 is SGHVS and CDR2 is FQNEAQ. CDR3 region: CASSVGTEETQYF. The CDR3 DNA reads TGTGCCAGCAGCGTCGGGACAGAAGAGACCCAGTACTTC.

The CDR3 loop reads CASRARRGGSLGKYF. Here the CDR3 DNA reads TGTGCCAGCAGGGCCCGGCGTGGGGGGTCCTTAGGGAAGTACTTC. J is TRBJ2-7 and V is TRBV21-1; the DNA was not used to check the table's D call, TRBD2. TRBV21-1 is shown as a pseudogene. The CDR3 length is 15 residues.

The CDR3 region has the DNA TGTGCCAGCAGGTTGACAGGCCTGAACACCGGGGAGCTGTTTTTT. Translating it yields CASRLTGLNTGELFF. The rearrangement joins TRBV27 to TRBJ2-2, with D possibly matching TRBD1 (6 bases). With 6 bases removed from V and 1 base from J, the gap between germline ends came to 12 bases. Germline CDR1 and CDR2: MNHEY and SMNVEV (reference sequence). The CDR3 is made up of 15 amino acids.

The J gene is TRBJ2-7, the V gene TRBV18, with D possibly TRBD2 on 7 matching bases. Germline CDR1 is KGHSH and CDR2 is LQKENI. The CDR3 loop spans 18 amino acids. V dropped 3 bases and J dropped 6 bases, with 27 bases sitting between them. CDR3 in amino acids: CASSPPRGASGGETEQYF. Here the CDR3 DNA reads TGTGCCAGCTCACCGCCGAGGGGGGCTAGCGGCGGGGAAACCGAGCAGTACTTC.

The table lists this clone with a count of one. This chain uses TRBV4-1 with TRBJ1-2; D not certain. V was shortened by 1 base and J by 8 bases, with 5 bases between the two germline ends. Germline V lookup: CDR1 MGHRA, CDR2 YSYEKL. This CDR3 has 11 amino acids. Here the CDR3 DNA reads TGCGCCAGCAGCCAAGGAGGGGGCTACACCTTC. Translated, it gives CASSQGGGYTF.

The chain carries TRBV4-3 and TRBJ2-3; TRBD2 matches 8 bases. Trimming at V came to 4 bases and at J to 6 bases, leaving 15 bases not matched to a gene. From germline, CDR1 is LGHNA and CDR2 YSLEER. The CDR3 has 17 amino acids. The CDR3 is CASSLRSAGVLLDTQYF. In DNA form, the CDR3 reads TGCGCCAGCAGCCTTAGATCAGCGGGAGTGTTGTTGGATACGCAGTATTTT.

The chain's CDR3 is CASSFRDEKLFF. The CDR3 nucleotides read TGTGCCAGCAGCTTCAGGGATGAAAAACTGTTTTTT. The rearrangement uses TRBV7-8 and TRBJ1-4; tentatively, D is TRBD1 (5 bases). The CDR3 totals 12 residues. Germline V gives CDR1 SGHVS, CDR2 FQNEAQ. Trimming cost V 3 bases and J 6 bases, with 5 bases left between them.

This rearrangement joins TRBV7-8 to TRBJ1-1; 7 positions agree with TRBD1. The CDR3 sequence is 16 residues long. Per germline, CDR1 SGHVS and CDR2 FQNEAQ. J gave up 0 bases and V 4 bases, and 8 bases lay outside the gene matches. The CDR3 loop reads CASSSQQGRLNTEAFF. CDR3 nucleotides: TGTGCCAGCAGCTCACAACAGGGGCGCCTGAACACTGAAGCTTTCTTT.

This chain uses TRBV7-8 with TRBJ2-5; D remains ambiguous. Trimming pared 5 bases from V and 4 bases from J, leaving 14 bases between. The CDR3 covers 14 residues. The V gene's germline CDR1 is SGHVS and CDR2 FQNEAQ. This chain's CDR3 is CASSPLRAVETQYF. The CDR3, as DNA: TGTGCCAGCAGCCCGCTTCGTGCAGTAGAGACCCAGTACTTC.

This chain connects TRBV6-1 to TRBJ1-1; D is undetermined. CDR1 is MNHNS and CDR2 is SASEGT in the germline V gene. Trimming pared 2 bases from V and 5 bases from J, leaving 18 bases between. The CDR3 loop spans 16 amino acids. The CDR3 is CASSEIGSAFGTEAFF. CDR3 sequence (DNA): TGTGCCAGCAGTGAAATAGGGAGTGCTTTTGGGACTGAAGCTTTCTTT.

This chain uses TRBV7-2 with TRBJ2-5, with 9 bases identical to TRBD1. This CDR3 contains 16 residues. Germline V gives CDR1 SGHTA, CDR2 FQGNSA. Trimming at V came to 1 base and at J to 5 bases, leaving 8 bases not matched to a gene. The CDR3 DNA sequence: TGTGCCAGCAGCTTAGGGCCGGGACAGGGTTTGGAGACCCAGTACTTC. It encodes CASSLGPGQGLETQYF.

The V call is TRBV18, the J call TRBJ2-2, with 12 nucleotides matching TRBD2. J lost 3 bases, V lost 4 bases, and 9 bases had no gene match. Per germline, CDR1 KGHSH and CDR2 LQKENI. The CDR3 has 18 residues. This chain's CDR3 is CASSLGLAGTVDTGELFF. The DNA for the CDR3 is TGTGCCAGCTCACTAGGACTAGCGGGAACCGTCGACACCGGGGAGCTGTTTTTT.

A few counts support this clone. The V gene is TRBV6-6, the J gene TRBJ2-5; no reliable D call. Germline CDR1 reads MNHNY; CDR2 reads SVGAGI (reference sequence). V lost 6 bases, J lost 1 base, and 12 bases lay in between. The CDR3 is made up of 14 amino acids. This chain's CDR3 is CASSLMAGQETQYF. The CDR3 DNA follows: TGTGCCAGCAGCCTAATGGCAGGCCAAGAGACCCAGTACTTC.

In its sample, this clone was seen once. The genes are TRBV18 and TRBJ2-5; TRBD2 matches 7 bases. V lost 2 bases and J lost 1; bases outside the gene matches: 1. This CDR3 is built from 14 residues. The germline V gene has CDR1 KGHSH and CDR2 LQKENI. The CDR3 sequence: CASSPTGGQETQYF. The CDR3 region has the DNA TGTGCCAGCTCACCAACGGGGGGCCAAGAGACCCAGTACTTC. The full variable domain, completed using reference TRBV18 and TRBJ2-5, is NAGVMQNPRHLVRRRGQEARLRCSPMKGHSHVYWYRQLPEEGLKFMVYLQKENIIDESGMPKERFSAEFPKEGPSILRIQQVVRGDSAAYFCASSPTGGQETQYFGPGTRLLVL.

V gene TRBV4-2 combines with J gene TRBJ2-1, with 15 bases matching TRBD2. The CDR3 extends over 20 amino acids. Germline values: CDR1 LGHNA, CDR2 YNFKEQ. The V and J ends lost 3 bases and 0 bases, in that order; junction bases with no gene match: 9. Written as DNA, the CDR3 is TGTGCCAGCAGCCACGGACTAGCGGGAGGGGAATTCAGCTCCTACAATGAGCAGTTCTTC. Amino acids: CASSHGLAGGEFSSYNEQFF.

The chain combines TRBV6-5 with TRBJ2-1; D is unresolved. The CDR3 sequence is 16 residues long. V shed 2 bases and J shed 1 base, with 12 bases lying between them. The germline gives CDR1 MNHEY, CDR2 SVGAGI. The CDR3 here is CASSYGTPLSYNEQFF. DNA of the CDR3: TGTGCCAGCAGTTACGGTACTCCCCTTTCCTACAATGAGCAGTTCTTC.